The entry below describes one T cell receptor beta chain. Assay: immunoSEQ multiplex PCR; the TCRdb copy retains only in-frame clones and omits some. Counted here are around 170,000 clones, around nine tenths occurring once; the ten biggest clones make up around 1.4%. There are 15 residues in the CDR3. CDR1 and CDR2 from the germline V gene are MNHEY and SVGEGT. V shed 4 bases and J shed 5 bases, with 17 bases lying between them. This specimen belongs to a study of control samples from healthy donors and cancer patients. The sequence was obtained from a man younger than 40 in good health. This rearrangement joins TRBV6-2 or TRBV6-3 to TRBJ1-2, with D unresolved. Sequenced: blood. Here the CDR3 reads CASSSRRAVGYGYTF. DNA of the CDR3: TGTGCCAGCAGTTCTCGTCGTGCTGTGGGGTATGGCTACACCTTC.